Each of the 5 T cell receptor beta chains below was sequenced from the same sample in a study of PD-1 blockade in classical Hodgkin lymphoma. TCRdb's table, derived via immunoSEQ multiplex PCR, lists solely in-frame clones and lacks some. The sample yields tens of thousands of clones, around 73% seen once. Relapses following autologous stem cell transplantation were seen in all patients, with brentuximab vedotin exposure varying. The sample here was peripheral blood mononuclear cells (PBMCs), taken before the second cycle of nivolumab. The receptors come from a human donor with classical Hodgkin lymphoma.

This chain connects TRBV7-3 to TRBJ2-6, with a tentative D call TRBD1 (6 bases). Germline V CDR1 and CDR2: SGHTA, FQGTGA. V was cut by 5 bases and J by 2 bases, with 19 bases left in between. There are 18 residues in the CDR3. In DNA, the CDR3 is TGTGCCAGCAGCCTACCCCGGGACACCCTCACTGGGGCCAACGTCCTGACTTTC. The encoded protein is CASSLPRDTLTGANVLTF.

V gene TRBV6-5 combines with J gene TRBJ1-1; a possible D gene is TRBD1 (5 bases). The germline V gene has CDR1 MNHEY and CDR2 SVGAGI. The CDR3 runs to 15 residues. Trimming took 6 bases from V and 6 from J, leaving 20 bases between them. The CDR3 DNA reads TGTGCCAGCAGCTTACGTGGGCCAGGGATCGCTGAAGCTTTCTTT. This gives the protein CASSLRGPGIAEAFF.

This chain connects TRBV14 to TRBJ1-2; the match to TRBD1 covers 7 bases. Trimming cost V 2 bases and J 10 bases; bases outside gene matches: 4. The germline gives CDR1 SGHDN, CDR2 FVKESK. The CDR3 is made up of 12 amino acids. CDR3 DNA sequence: TGTGCCAGCAGCCAATTGGGACAGACCTACACCTTC. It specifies CASSQLGQTYTF.

The CDR3 DNA is TGTGCCAGCAGTTACGGACCCCAGACCGGGGAGCTGTTTTTT. It is translated as CASSYGPQTGELFF. This sequence joins TRBV6-5 and TRBJ2-2; no firm D call. Trimming cost V 2 bases and J 5 bases, with 9 bases left between them. The germline CDR1 and CDR2 sequences are MNHEY and SVGAGI. CDR3 length: 14 residues.

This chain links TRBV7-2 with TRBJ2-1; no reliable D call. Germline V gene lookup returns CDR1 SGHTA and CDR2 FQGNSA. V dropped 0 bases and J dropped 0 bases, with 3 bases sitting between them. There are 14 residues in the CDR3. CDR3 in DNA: TGTGCCAGCAGCTTAGCACACTCCTACAATGAGCAGTTCTTC. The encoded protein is CASSLAHSYNEQFF.